The rows below give T cell receptor beta chains drawn from one sample of a study of cytomegalovirus exposure and HLA in healthy donors. Assay: immunoSEQ multiplex PCR; the TCRdb copy retains only in-frame clones and omits some. This table holds about 190,000 clones, about four fifths found once. Specimen: PBMCs. The source is a man aged 18 to 30 in good health and CMV-seropositive. Both conserved end residues are part of each CDR3. Each record gives: D gene, clone size, V gene, J gene, CDR3 protein, CDR3 DNA. The D gene is left open where the match is weak. The listing skips clone size in some rows; elsewhere it reads once, few, many or a size class.

d_gene: TRBD1; abundance: NA; v_gene: TRBV2; j_gene: TRBJ2-1; CDR3aa: CASSHRQGGLYNEQFF; CDR3nt: TGTGCCAGCAGTCACCGACAGGGGGGACTCTACAATGAGCAGTTCTTC
d_gene: TRBD2; abundance: NA; v_gene: TRBV5-1; j_gene: TRBJ2-7; CDR3aa: CASSWGLAGAYEQYF; CDR3nt: TGCGCCAGCAGCTGGGGACTAGCGGGAGCCTACGAGCAGTACTTC
d_gene: NA; abundance: NA; v_gene: TRBV9; j_gene: TRBJ2-1; CDR3aa: CASSVQGNEQFF; CDR3nt: TGTGCCAGCAGCGTCCAGGGCAATGAGCAGTTCTTC
d_gene: TRBD1; abundance: NA; v_gene: TRBV5-1; j_gene: TRBJ1-1; CDR3aa: CASGRGQGGTEAFF; CDR3nt: TGCGCCAGCGGAAGGGGGCAGGGAGGAACTGAAGCTTTCTTT
d_gene: TRBD1; abundance: NA; v_gene: TRBV6-5; j_gene: TRBJ2-7; CDR3aa: CASSSPGQGYYEQYF; CDR3nt: TGTGCCAGCAGTTCCCCGGGACAGGGGTACTACGAGCAGTACTTC
d_gene: NA; abundance: NA; v_gene: TRBV2; j_gene: TRBJ2-1; CDR3aa: CASSATGSIYTGYNEQFF; CDR3nt: TGTGCCAGCAGTGCCACCGGCTCGATATATACAGGATACAATGAGCAGTTCTTC
d_gene: TRBD1; abundance: NA; v_gene: TRBV11-2; j_gene: TRBJ2-2; CDR3aa: CASSEPGTGGWGNGGELFF; CDR3nt: TGTGCCAGCAGCGAGCCCGGGACAGGGGGATGGGGTAATGGCGGGGAGCTGTTTTTT
d_gene: NA; abundance: NA; v_gene: TRBV28; j_gene: TRBJ2-7; CDR3aa: CASSLGLNTGLYYEQYF; CDR3nt: TGTGCCAGCAGTTTAGGCTTAAATACAGGACTATACTACGAGCAGTACTTC
d_gene: NA; abundance: NA; v_gene: TRBV13; j_gene: TRBJ2-5; CDR3aa: CASSRSMYQETQYF; CDR3nt: TGTGCCAGCAGCCGGTCGATGTACCAAGAGACCCAGTACTTC
d_gene: TRBD1; abundance: NA; v_gene: TRBV11-1; j_gene: TRBJ2-4; CDR3aa: CASSDRTGEKNIQYF; CDR3nt: TGTGCCAGCAGCGACCGGACAGGGGAGAAAAACATTCAGTACTTC
d_gene: TRBD2; abundance: NA; v_gene: TRBV7-3; j_gene: TRBJ2-1; CDR3aa: CASSLSGLAGASYNEQFF; CDR3nt: TGTGCCAGCAGCTTATCGGGACTAGCGGGAGCATCCTACAATGAGCAGTTCTTC
d_gene: TRBD2; abundance: NA; v_gene: TRBV13; j_gene: TRBJ2-2; CDR3aa: CASSLAGTGELFF; CDR3nt: TGTGCCAGCAGCCTAGCGGGGACCGGGGAGCTGTTTTTT
d_gene: NA; abundance: NA; v_gene: TRBV28; j_gene: TRBJ1-5; CDR3aa: CASSPMSLYSNQPQHF; CDR3nt: TGTGCCAGCAGTCCAATGAGCCTATATAGCAATCAGCCCCAGCATTTT
d_gene: NA; abundance: NA; v_gene: TRBV5-1; j_gene: TRBJ2-2; CDR3aa: CASSFGQPNTGELFF; CDR3nt: TGCGCCAGCAGCTTCGGACAACCCAACACCGGGGAGCTGTTTTTT
d_gene: TRBD2; abundance: NA; v_gene: TRBV6-4; j_gene: TRBJ2-2; CDR3aa: CASSDSPPRTSPFTGELFF; CDR3nt: TGTGCCAGCAGTGACTCGCCCCCCCGGACTAGTCCCTTCACCGGGGAGCTGTTTTTT
d_gene: TRBD2; abundance: NA; v_gene: TRBV18; j_gene: TRBJ2-1; CDR3aa: CASSPDSGRYEQFF; CDR3nt: TGTGCCAGCTCCCCGGACTCCGGGAGGTACGAGCAGTTCTTC
d_gene: NA; abundance: NA; v_gene: TRBV6-6; j_gene: TRBJ1-2; CDR3aa: CASSYGHANYGYTF; CDR3nt: TGTGCCAGCAGTTACGGGCACGCTAACTATGGCTACACCTTC
d_gene: NA; abundance: NA; v_gene: TRBV7-2; j_gene: TRBJ2-7; CDR3aa: CASSLMAGKYEQYF; CDR3nt: TGTGCCAGCAGCTTAATGGCAGGGAAATACGAGCAGTACTTC
d_gene: TRBD2; abundance: NA; v_gene: TRBV10-3; j_gene: TRBJ2-2; CDR3aa: CAISELAGGSNTGELFF; CDR3nt: TGTGCCATCAGTGAACTAGCGGGAGGATCGAACACCGGGGAGCTGTTTTTT
d_gene: NA; abundance: NA; v_gene: TRBV28; j_gene: TRBJ2-7; CDR3aa: CASSLAGKKSEQYF; CDR3nt: TGTGCCAGCAGTTTAGCAGGGAAAAAATCCGAGCAGTACTTC
d_gene: NA; abundance: once; v_gene: TRBV11-3; j_gene: TRBJ2-7; CDR3aa: CASSLAVSSAKYF; CDR3nt: TGTGCCAGCAGCTTAGCCGTGTCGTCCGCGAAGTACTTC
d_gene: TRBD2; abundance: once; v_gene: TRBV27; j_gene: TRBJ2-7; CDR3aa: CASNWSLSGRNCSYEQYF; CDR3nt: TGTGCCAGCAACTGGTCGCTTAGCGGGAGGAACTGCTCCTACGAGCAGTACTTC
d_gene: NA; abundance: NA; v_gene: TRBV10-3; j_gene: TRBJ2-7; CDR3aa: CAISFQGYEQYF; CDR3nt: TGTGCCATCAGTTTTCAGGGTTACGAGCAGTACTTC
d_gene: NA; abundance: NA; v_gene: TRBV6-6; j_gene: TRBJ1-1; CDR3aa: CASREPGGSEAFF; CDR3nt: TGTGCCAGCAGAGAACCAGGAGGCTCAGAAGCTTTCTTT
d_gene: NA; abundance: few; v_gene: TRBV5-1; j_gene: TRBJ2-1; CDR3aa: CASSPDNRRFF; CDR3nt: TGCGCCAGCAGCCCGGACAATAGGCGGTTCTTC
d_gene: NA; abundance: NA; v_gene: TRBV2; j_gene: TRBJ2-5; CDR3aa: CASRDSLGSSETQYF; CDR3nt: TGTGCCAGCAGGGACTCCTTAGGGAGTTCTGAGACCCAGTACTTC
d_gene: NA; abundance: NA; v_gene: TRBV27; j_gene: TRBJ1-2; CDR3aa: CASSLSPSGGARYGYTF; CDR3nt: TGTGCCAGCAGTTTGTCCCCTTCCGGGGGAGCACGCTATGGCTACACCTTC
d_gene: NA; abundance: NA; v_gene: TRBV4-3; j_gene: TRBJ2-2; CDR3aa: CASSQTGPHTGELFF; CDR3nt: TGCGCCAGCAGCCAAACGGGTCCCCACACCGGGGAGCTGTTTTTT
d_gene: NA; abundance: NA; v_gene: TRBV19; j_gene: TRBJ2-2; CDR3aa: CASSIAGGELFF; CDR3nt: TGTGCCAGTAGTATAGCGGGCGGGGAGCTGTTTTTT
d_gene: TRBD2; abundance: NA; v_gene: TRBV7-8; j_gene: TRBJ2-1; CDR3aa: CASSLGLAGWYEQFF; CDR3nt: TGTGCCAGCAGCTTGGGACTAGCGGGATGGTATGAGCAGTTCTTC
d_gene: TRBD1; abundance: NA; v_gene: TRBV10-3; j_gene: TRBJ2-6; CDR3aa: CASGGAGSGANVLTF; CDR3nt: TGTGCCTCAGGGGGAGCAGGCTCTGGGGCCAACGTCCTGACTTTC
d_gene: TRBD2; abundance: NA; v_gene: TRBV19; j_gene: TRBJ2-3; CDR3aa: CASSGTSGSDTQYF; CDR3nt: TGTGCCAGTAGCGGGACTAGCGGGAGTGATACGCAGTATTTT
d_gene: NA; abundance: NA; v_gene: TRBV14; j_gene: TRBJ2-7; CDR3aa: CASSRPAYEQYF; CDR3nt: TGTGCCAGCAGCCGTCCAGCCTACGAGCAGTACTTC
d_gene: NA; abundance: NA; v_gene: TRBV28; j_gene: TRBJ2-7; CDR3aa: CASSFEAASSYEQYF; CDR3nt: TGTGCCAGCAGTTTCGAAGCGGCCAGCTCCTACGAGCAGTACTTC
d_gene: NA; abundance: NA; v_gene: TRBV7-9; j_gene: TRBJ2-7; CDR3aa: CASSSGRATGSSYEQYF; CDR3nt: TGTGCCAGCAGCTCGGGACGGGCGACAGGCAGCTCCTACGAGCAGTACTTC
d_gene: NA; abundance: NA; v_gene: TRBV9; j_gene: TRBJ1-1; CDR3aa: CASSVVTEAFF; CDR3nt: TGTGCCAGCAGCGTCGTCACTGAAGCTTTCTTT
d_gene: TRBD1; abundance: NA; v_gene: TRBV19; j_gene: TRBJ2-1; CDR3aa: CASKDRGPYNEQFF; CDR3nt: TGTGCCAGTAAGGACAGGGGGCCCTACAATGAGCAGTTCTTC
d_gene: TRBD1; abundance: NA; v_gene: TRBV5-1; j_gene: TRBJ1-1; CDR3aa: CASRGGQGAEAFF; CDR3nt: TGCGCCAGCAGGGGCGGACAGGGGGCGGAAGCTTTCTTT
d_gene: NA; abundance: once; v_gene: TRBV14; j_gene: TRBJ2-5; CDR3aa: CASRQREHQTQYF; CDR3nt: TGTGCCAGCAGGCAACGCGAGCACCAGACCCAGTACTTC
d_gene: NA; abundance: NA; v_gene: TRBV6-1; j_gene: TRBJ1-5; CDR3aa: CASTGSEASNQPQHF; CDR3nt: TGTGCCAGCACAGGGTCCGAAGCTAGCAATCAGCCCCAGCATTTT
d_gene: NA; abundance: NA; v_gene: TRBV7-2; j_gene: TRBJ1-2; CDR3aa: CASSLGGTANYGYTF; CDR3nt: TGTGCCAGCAGCTTAGGAGGCACCGCTAACTATGGCTACACCTTC
d_gene: NA; abundance: once; v_gene: TRBV4-1; j_gene: TRBJ2-7; CDR3aa: CASSQDRVKQYF; CDR3nt: TGCGCCAGCAGCCAAGATCGGGTTAAGCAGTACTTC
d_gene: TRBD2; abundance: NA; v_gene: TRBV4-2; j_gene: TRBJ2-1; CDR3aa: CASSQELAGEHEQFF; CDR3nt: TGTGCCAGCAGCCAAGAACTAGCGGGAGAACATGAGCAGTTCTTC
d_gene: NA; abundance: NA; v_gene: TRBV6-6; j_gene: TRBJ2-3; CDR3aa: CASRSKGDGEDTQYF; CDR3nt: TGTGCCAGCAGGAGTAAGGGAGACGGAGAGGATACGCAGTATTTT
d_gene: NA; abundance: NA; v_gene: TRBV29-1; j_gene: TRBJ2-3; CDR3aa: CSVEGGGTDTQYF; CDR3nt: TGCAGCGTTGAAGGGGGCGGCACAGATACGCAGTATTTT
d_gene: NA; abundance: NA; v_gene: TRBV27; j_gene: TRBJ1-2; CDR3aa: CASSLSSGGDYGYTF; CDR3nt: TGTGCCAGCAGTTTAAGCTCGGGCGGGGACTATGGCTACACCTTC